This T cell receptor beta chain derives from a study of shared clonotypes between healthy human individuals. Study summary: Three plates were used per donor for CD4 naive, three for CD4 memory, two for CD8 naive and one for CD8 memory.

Trimming removed 3 bases at V and 0 bases at J, with 10 bases between. There are 15 residues in the CDR3. Germline V gene lookup returns CDR1 SGDLS and CDR2 YYNGEE. TCRdb keeps only in-frame clones here, not all; method: immunoSEQ multiplex PCR. The table shows around 640,000 clones, with roughly 95% occurring only once. Naive CD8 isolation took CD45RO-negative cells positively selected for CCR7 and excluded terminally differentiated effector memory CD45RA+ cells. The study enrolled healthy HIV-negative adults without recent acute infections or vaccinations as donors. The chain has TRBV9 and TRBJ1-3; D is unclear. Sequencing was carried out using naive CD8+ T cells sorted from blood. The sequence came from a woman aged 30 to 39 in good health. DNA of the CDR3: TGTGCCAGCAGCGATGACGGGAACTCTGGAAACACCATATATTTT. Amino acid sequence: CASSDDGNSGNTIYF.